The 14 T cell receptor beta chains presented below share a single source sample, sequenced in a study of CD8+CD57+ T cells in acquired aplastic anemia. TCR beta VDJ combinations and CDR3 sequences were profiled from genomic DNA. TCRdb re-analysed the reads in MiXCR, keeping a single row per CDR3 protein. The top ten hold around 50% of the sample, which has 200,000 to 250,000 distinct CDR3 sequences, roughly 60% seen once. CD8+CD57+ cell expansion had been shown by flow cytometry in patients chosen for sequencing. The sample taken for sequencing was sorted CD4+, CD8+, or CD8+CD57+ T cells (not recorded which) from PBMCs. The source is a human donor with aplastic anemia.

Here the CDR3 DNA reads TGTGCCAGCAGCTTAATCGACTACAATGAGCAGTTCTTC. It codes for CASSLIDYNEQFF. The chain links TRBV7-2 to TRBJ2-1; D is undetermined. The CDR3 is 13 amino acids. The V end was cut by 2 bases, the J end by 3 bases, with 5 bases between. Germline V CDR1 and CDR2: SGHTA, FQGNSA.

This chain joins TRBV5-1 and TRBJ2-4; the D is unclear. With 0 bases removed from V and 8 bases from J, the gap between germline ends came to 12 bases. The CDR3 is made up of 14 amino acids. The V gene's germline CDR1 is SGHRS and CDR2 YFSETQ. The CDR3 region is CASSLETPGDIQYF. CDR3 DNA sequence: TGCGCCAGCAGCTTGGAAACTCCAGGCGACATTCAGTACTTC.

The chain employs TRBV4-3 and TRBJ1-1, with a weak D call TRBD1 (6 bases). V lost 0 bases and J 3 bases, leaving 14 bases between the germline ends. This CDR3 has 16 amino acids. CDR1 LGHNA and CDR2 YSLEER come from the germline V gene. The chain's CDR3 is CASSQDLKQGHTEAFF. The CDR3 DNA sequence: TGCGCCAGCAGCCAAGATCTTAAACAGGGTCACACTGAAGCTTTCTTT.

This clonotype was seen more than once but under ten times. The chain has TRBV12-3 or TRBV12-4 and TRBJ2-6; D unclear. V lost 2 bases to trimming and J lost 4 bases, with 3 bases between them. CDR3 length: 13 amino acids. CDR3 in amino acids: CASSLQGANVLTF. The CDR3 nucleotides read TGTGCCAGCAGTTTACAGGGGGCCAACGTCCTGACTTTC.

This rearrangement joins TRBV19 to TRBJ1-2; D is unclear. The germline V gene has CDR1 LNHDA and CDR2 SQIVND (reference sequence). The CDR3 has 16 amino acids. The V and J ends lost 0 bases and 8 bases respectively, with 19 bases between them. The CDR3 DNA reads as TGTGCCAGTAGTATAGATCAATCGGGTGGTCGAGGAGGCTACACCTTC. It codes for CASSIDQSGGRGGYTF.

The chain recombines TRBV2 with TRBJ1-5; D ambiguous. The CDR3 is made up of 15 amino acids. Deletions cut 7 bases from V and 0 bases from J, with 13 bases between. The germline CDR1 and CDR2 sequences are SNHLY and FYNNEI. The CDR3 reads CASKSVTVSNQPQHF. In DNA form, the CDR3 reads TGTGCCAGCAAGTCTGTAACGGTTAGCAATCAGCCCCAGCATTTT.

The V and J genes are TRBV6-4 and TRBJ2-1; 10 bases agree with TRBD2. Trimming removed 3 bases from V and 7 bases from J; junction bases left unmatched: 3. CDR1 is MRHNA and CDR2 is SNTAGT in the germline V gene. This CDR3 is built from 14 residues. As DNA, the CDR3 is TGTGCCAGCAGTGAAGGGACTAGCGTTAATGAGCAGTTCTTC. Protein product: CASSEGTSVNEQFF.

This chain links TRBV7-6 with TRBJ2-2, with D tentatively TRBD1 or TRBD2 (5 bases each). V lost 2 bases to trimming and J lost 7 bases, with 14 bases between them. The length of the CDR3 is 15 residues. The germline V gene encodes CDR1 SGHVS and CDR2 FNYEAQ. The CDR3 nucleotides read TGTGCCAGCAGCTTAAGTACGGGGCTGGGCGGGGAGCTGTTTTTT. Amino acid sequence: CASSLSTGLGGELFF.

The rearrangement uses TRBV5-1 and TRBJ2-3; D possibly matches TRBD1 or TRBD2 (5 bases each). The CDR3 is made up of 15 amino acids. Germline V gives CDR1 SGHRS, CDR2 YFSETQ. Between the trimmed V and J ends, which lost 0 bases and 1 base, there was a span of 9 bases. The CDR3 region is CASSLEGRGTDTQYF. In DNA form, the CDR3 reads TGCGCCAGCAGCTTGGAGGGACGGGGCACAGATACGCAGTATTTT. Full variable domain (remainder filled in from reference TRBV5-1 and TRBJ2-3): KAGVTQTPRYLIKTRGQQVTLSCSPISGHRSVSWYQQTPGQGLQFLFEYFSETQRNKGNFPGRFSGRQFSNSRSEMNVSTLELGDSALYLCASSLEGRGTDTQYFGPGTRLTVL.

V usage is TRBV2 and J usage is TRBJ2-7; D gene ambiguous. The CDR3 totals 12 residues. Trimming pared 7 bases from V and 7 bases from J, leaving 14 bases between. Germline CDR1 is SNHLY and CDR2 is FYNNEI. The CDR3 sequence: CASKGSYSEQYF. CDR3 nucleotides: TGTGCCAGCAAAGGCAGTTACTCAGAGCAGTACTTC.

This clonotype was recorded a few times. A junction boundary mismatches the germline segment, possibly from a read error. The DNA for the CDR3 is TGTGTCAGCAGTTTCCCGGGTATGAACACTGAAGCTTTCTTT. This encodes CVSSFPGMNTEAFF. The V and J genes are TRBV12-3 or TRBV12-4 and TRBJ1-1; D uncertain. CDR3 length: 14 residues.

This clonotype has only one observation. One end of the junction does not line up with germline, which may come from a read error. V usage is TRBV5-1 and J usage is TRBJ1-3; a possible D gene is TRBD1 (5 bases). CDR1 is SGHRS and CDR2 is YFSETQ in the germline V gene. The CDR3 consists of 17 residues. The CDR3 bases are TGCGCCAGCAGCCCCCAGGGAACACTGCTCTCTGGAAACACCATATATTTC. The encoded protein is CASSPQGTLLSGNTIYF. Full variable domain (remainder filled in from reference TRBV5-1 and TRBJ1-3): KAGVTQTPRYLIKTRGQQVTLSCSPISGHRSVSWYQQTPGQGLQFLFEYFSETQRNKGNFPGRFSGRQFSNSRSEMNVSTLELGDSALYLCASSPQGTLLSGNTIYFGEGSWLTVV.

This clonotype was found many times. V and J are TRBV12-3 or TRBV12-4 and TRBJ2-2; 9 nucleotides line up with TRBD1. The CDR3 length is 15 residues. V lost 5 bases, J lost 6 bases, and 7 bases stayed unmatched. DNA for the CDR3: TGTGCCAGCAGTGCTGGACAGGGGATAGCCGGGGAGCTGTTTTTT. It codes for CASSAGQGIAGELFF.

The chain has TRBV5-6 and TRBJ2-3, with 12 bases identical to TRBD2. V gave up 6 bases and J gave up 7 bases; unmatched junction bases: 12. Germline V gene sequence: CDR1 SGHDT, CDR2 YYEEEE. The length of the CDR3 is 16 residues. CDR3 region: CASTRRTSGDRYTQYF. CDR3 DNA: TGTGCCAGCACCCGAAGGACTAGCGGGGATAGATATACGCAGTATTTT.